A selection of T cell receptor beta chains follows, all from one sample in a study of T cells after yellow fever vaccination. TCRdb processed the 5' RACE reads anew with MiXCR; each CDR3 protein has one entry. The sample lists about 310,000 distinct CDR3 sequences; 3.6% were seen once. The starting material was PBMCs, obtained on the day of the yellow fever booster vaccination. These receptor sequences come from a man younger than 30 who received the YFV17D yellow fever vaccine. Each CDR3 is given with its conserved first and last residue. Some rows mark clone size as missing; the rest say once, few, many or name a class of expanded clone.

CDR3 protein: CAISESGGASTIYF; V gene: TRBV10-3; J gene: TRBJ1-3; clone size: many
CDR3 protein: CASSRTTGSANVLTF; V gene: TRBV5-1; J gene: TRBJ2-6; clone size: few
CDR3 protein: CASSGGAGSNTGELFF; V gene: TRBV7-9; J gene: TRBJ2-2; clone size: many
CDR3 protein: CASSLGGFHNEQFF; V gene: TRBV11-2; J gene: TRBJ2-1; clone size: many
CDR3 protein: CASSYVTGTSGETQYF; V gene: TRBV6-5; J gene: TRBJ2-5; clone size: few
CDR3 protein: CASSPSGGVVNTQYF; V gene: TRBV6-6; J gene: TRBJ2-3; clone size: many
CDR3 protein: CASSYPGAGNGYTF; V gene: TRBV6-6; J gene: TRBJ1-2; clone size: few
CDR3 protein: CASSLSQGSGETQYF; V gene: TRBV7-2; J gene: TRBJ2-5; clone size: NA
CDR3 protein: CASSFGSDTGELFF; V gene: TRBV5-1; J gene: TRBJ2-2; clone size: few
CDR3 protein: CASSVTANPYYGYTF; V gene: TRBV12-3/TRBV12-4; J gene: TRBJ1-2; clone size: few
CDR3 protein: CSAGMDLTGELFF; V gene: TRBV20-1; J gene: TRBJ2-2; clone size: many
CDR3 protein: CASSLVLAGGGNEQFF; V gene: TRBV5-5; J gene: TRBJ2-1; clone size: many